A single sample is the source of the 21 T cell receptor beta chains below, sequenced in a study of T cells in Graves' hyperthyroidism and ophthalmopathy. RNA transcripts served as the template for amplifying TCR beta CDR3 regions. A first-round RT-PCR of the TCR CDR3 used the HTBI primer set. From the multiplex PCR reads, TCRdb called clonotypes with MiXCR, one entry per CDR3 protein. The sample shows approximately 210,000 distinct CDR3 sequences, under 20% of them seen only once. The sequenced material came from blood. The receptors derive from a man aged 50-60 years with Graves' hyperthyroidism.

This clonotype is deemed medium-sized. The chain carries TRBV28 and TRBJ1-1; tentative D call: TRBD1 (5 bases). CDR3 length equals 14 residues. V was trimmed by 7 bases and J by 0 bases, leaving 12 bases between them. The germline gives CDR1 MDHEN, CDR2 SYDVKM. In DNA form, the CDR3 reads TGTGCCAGCAACCCGGACAAGGTGAACACTGAAGCTTTCTTT. Translation gives CASNPDKVNTEAFF. The full variable domain, its missing parts supplied by reference TRBV28 and TRBJ1-1, is DVKVTQSSRYLVKRTGEKVFLECVQDMDHENMFWYRQDPGLGLRLIYFSYDVKMKEKGDIPEGYSVSREKKERFSLILESASTNQTSMYLCASNPDKVNTEAFFGQGTRLTVV.

This clonotype was seen only a few times. The chain uses TRBV5-5 and TRBJ2-1; D is undetermined. Trimming cost V 1 base and J 8 bases, with 10 bases left between them. The CDR3 has 13 residues. Looked up from germline, CDR1 is SGHKS and CDR2 is YYEKEE (reference sequence). CDR3 DNA: TGTGCCAGCAGCTTGTGGTTTTCCGATGAGCAGTTCTTC. Translation: CASSLWFSDEQFF.

This clonotype was counted a few times. The gene calls are TRBV20-1 and TRBJ2-1, with 8 positions matching TRBD2. In germline, CDR1 is DFQATT, CDR2 SNEGSKA (reference sequence). The CDR3 length is 18 residues. V shed 0 bases, J shed 4 bases, and the junction held 14 bases outside the gene matches. CDR3 sequence reads: CSARDLTSALGKYNEQFF. CDR3 coding DNA: TGCAGTGCTAGAGATTTGACTAGCGCCCTTGGGAAGTACAATGAGCAGTTCTTC.

This rearrangement joins TRBV28 to TRBJ2-7; D is unclear. V was trimmed by 5 bases and J by 2 bases, leaving 10 bases between them. Germline V gene lookup returns CDR1 MDHEN and CDR2 SYDVKM. The CDR3 is made up of 13 amino acids. For the CDR3, the DNA is TGTGCCAGCAGTCCCCCCCCCCCCTACGAGCAGTACTTC. Translation: CASSPPPPYEQYF.

The gene calls are TRBV24-1 and TRBJ2-3; D remains unclear. CDR1 is KGHDR and CDR2 is SFDVKD in the germline V gene. The V gene lost 4 bases and the J gene lost 2 bases, with 12 bases spanning the gap. The CDR3 is made up of 15 amino acids. CDR3 sequence (DNA): TGTGCCACCAGTGACCCCAAAAGGGACACAGATACGCAGTATTTT. Translation: CATSDPKRDTDTQYF.

The gene calls are TRBV10-3 and TRBJ1-5; TRBD1 agrees at 9 bases. Unmatched junction bases numbered 3, after V lost 6 bases and J lost 3 bases. Per germline, CDR1 ENHRY and CDR2 SYGVKD. This CDR3 is 14 amino acids long. CDR3 amino acids: CAISRDRDNQPQHF. CDR3 bases: TGTGCCATCAGCAGGGACAGGGACAATCAGCCCCAGCATTTT.

The CDR3 is CASSEIDSYTYEQYF. In nucleotides, the CDR3 is TGTGCCAGCAGTGAAATAGACAGCTACACCTACGAGCAGTACTTC. The chain links TRBV2 to TRBJ2-7; perhaps TRBD1 as D (5 bases). Per the germline V gene, CDR1 is SNHLY and CDR2 is FYNNEI. With 2 bases removed from V and 2 bases from J, the gap between germline ends came to 13 bases. The CDR3 has 15 amino acids.

This clonotype was detected a few times. The chain is built from TRBV7-9 and TRBJ2-1, with 7 bases matching TRBD2. J gave up 5 bases and V 5 bases, and 6 bases lay outside the gene matches. The CDR3 contains 14 residues. The germline V gene encodes CDR1 SEHNR and CDR2 FQNEAQ (reference sequence). The CDR3 spells CASSPPSGNNEQFF. The CDR3 nucleotides read TGTGCCAGCAGCCCCCCTAGCGGTAACAATGAGCAGTTCTTC.

Many counts were recorded for this clonotype. This rearrangement joins TRBV18 to TRBJ2-2; D call uncertain. Germline-derived CDR1 and CDR2 are KGHSH and LQKENI. This CDR3 contains 14 residues. Trimming removed 5 bases from V and 3 bases from J, with 10 bases in between. CDR3 sequence: CASSKGFDTGELFF. The CDR3 nucleotides read TGTGCCAGCTCAAAGGGCTTCGACACCGGGGAGCTGTTTTTT.

This clonotype was detected many times. V gene TRBV30 combines with J gene TRBJ2-3, with 8 bases aligning to TRBD2. Germline V gene lookup returns CDR1 GTSNPN and CDR2 SVGIG (reference sequence). The CDR3 covers 14 residues. The junction had 2 bases not matched to a gene; V was cut back by 2 bases and J by 1 base. The CDR3 loop is CAWSNGGGTDTQYF. CDR3 nucleotides: TGTGCCTGGAGTAACGGGGGGGGCACAGATACGCAGTATTTT. The whole variable domain, filled in from reference TRBV30 and TRBJ2-3, reads SQTIHQWPATLVQPVGSPLSLECTVEGTSNPNLYWYRQAAGRGLQLLFYSVGIGQISSEVPQNLSASRPQDRQFILSSKKLLLSDSGFYLCAWSNGGGTDTQYFGPGTRLTVL.

There are many counts of this clonotype. This chain links TRBV15 with TRBJ1-5; D perhaps matches TRBD1 (6 bases). The CDR3 is 17 residues long. V was shortened by 2 bases and J by 7 bases, with 21 bases between the two germline ends. Per germline, CDR1 LNHNV and CDR2 YYDKDF (reference sequence). CDR3 sequence (DNA): TGTGCCACCAGCAGACGTAAAGAACAGGGCGCAGGGCAGCCCCAGCATTTT. Amino acids: CATSRRKEQGAGQPQHF.

V usage is TRBV9 and J usage is TRBJ2-7; D uncertain. This CDR3 is built from 15 residues. Trimming shortened V by 3 bases and J by 0 bases, and 13 bases separated the two germline ends. Germline values: CDR1 SGDLS, CDR2 YYNGEE. CDR3 protein: CASSEAGWSSYEQYF. The CDR3 region has the DNA TGTGCCAGCAGCGAGGCAGGCTGGAGCTCCTACGAGCAGTACTTC. Based on the CDR3 plus reference TRBV9 and TRBJ2-7, the full variable domain is DSGVTQTPKHLITATGQRVTLRCSPRSGDLSVYWYQQSLDQGLQFLIQYYNGEERAKGNILERFSAQQFPDLHSELNLSSLELGDSALYFCASSEAGWSSYEQYFGPGTRLTVT.

This clonotype was detected a few times. CDR3 amino acids: CASTGSTPNHGYTF. CDR3 bases: TGTGCCAGCACCGGCTCGACACCCAACCATGGCTACACCTTC. The rearrangement links TRBV6-1 to TRBJ1-2; D is uncertain. CDR3 size: 14 residues. In germline, CDR1 is MNHNS, CDR2 SASEGT. The V end was cut by 7 bases, the J end by 6 bases, with 18 bases between.

This clonotype was observed a few times. The chain joins TRBV6-5 to TRBJ2-6, with 7 nucleotides matching TRBD2. This CDR3 region has 15 residues. V lost 2 bases to trimming and J lost 2 bases; unmatched junction nucleotides: 0. The germline CDR1 and CDR2 sequences are MNHEY and SVGAGI. The CDR3 here is CASSYRGAGANVLTF. CDR3 in DNA: TGTGCCAGCAGTTACCGGGGGGCTGGGGCCAACGTCCTGACTTTC.

This clonotype was seen more than once but under ten times. V usage is TRBV2 and J usage is TRBJ2-2; possibly TRBD1 for D (6 bases). The CDR3 is 15 amino acids. V lost 2 bases, J lost 5 bases, and 12 bases lay in between. Germline lookup yields CDR1 SNHLY and CDR2 FYNNEI. The CDR3 region is CASSELGARTGELFF. In nucleotides, the CDR3 is TGTGCCAGCAGTGAATTGGGGGCGAGGACCGGGGAGCTGTTTTTT.

The sample holds many counts of this clonotype. The chain combines TRBV30 with TRBJ1-2, with 9 bases aligning to TRBD1. V shed 6 bases, J shed 7 bases, and the junction held 6 bases outside the gene matches. The V gene's germline CDR1 is GTSNPN and CDR2 SVGIG (reference sequence). The CDR3 has 12 amino acids. CDR3 in amino acids: CACEQGAGGYTF. As DNA, the CDR3 is TGTGCCTGCGAACAGGGGGCTGGTGGCTACACCTTC.

This clonotype has ten or more counts. The gene calls are TRBV11-2 and TRBJ1-6; 7 bases fit TRBD1. The CDR3 spans 12 residues. The V gene end was trimmed by 1 base and the J gene end by 16 bases; junction bases not matched to a gene: 4. Looked up from germline, CDR1 is SGHAT and CDR2 is FQNNGV. CDR3 residues: CASSLGGTELHF. The CDR3 DNA is TGTGCCAGCAGCTTAGGGGGGACAGAACTCCACTTT.

The V call is TRBV7-2, the J call TRBJ2-2; D might be TRBD2 (6 bases). Germline CDR1 SGHTA, CDR2 FQGNSA. Trimming took 2 bases from V and 3 from J, leaving 13 bases between them. The CDR3 consists of 16 residues. The DNA of the CDR3 is TGTGCCAGCAGCTTATACGGGAGTGATTACACCGGGGAGCTGTTTTTT. Protein product: CASSLYGSDYTGELFF.

In this sample, this clonotype turned up many times. The V and J genes are TRBV12-3 or TRBV12-4 and TRBJ1-2; maybe TRBD1 (5 bases). CDR3 length: 13 residues. With 6 bases removed from V and 4 bases from J, the gap between germline ends came to 12 bases. CDR3 sequence: CASSSVRVYGYTF. The CDR3 nucleotides read TGTGCCAGCAGCTCTGTCAGGGTCTATGGCTACACCTTC.

The chain uses TRBV7-9 and TRBJ2-3; D not certain. V was cut by 5 bases and J by 0 bases, with 15 bases left in between. The germline gives CDR1 SEHNR, CDR2 FQNEAQ (reference sequence). CDR3 size: 16 residues. The CDR3 sequence is CASSKPTTSSTDTQYF. CDR3 nucleotide sequence: TGTGCCAGCAGCAAACCCACTACATCTAGCACAGATACGCAGTATTTT.

This clonotype was counted ten times or more. The chain is built from TRBV5-1 and TRBJ2-2, with D possibly TRBD1 on 5 matching bases. The CDR3 extends over 14 amino acids. Between the trimmed V and J ends, which lost 6 bases and 3 bases, there was a span of 12 bases. Germline V CDR1 and CDR2: SGHRS, YFSETQ. CDR3 sequence (DNA): TGCGCCAGCAAGGGCAGGGTCGACACCGGGGAGCTGTTTTTT. Translated, it gives CASKGRVDTGELFF.